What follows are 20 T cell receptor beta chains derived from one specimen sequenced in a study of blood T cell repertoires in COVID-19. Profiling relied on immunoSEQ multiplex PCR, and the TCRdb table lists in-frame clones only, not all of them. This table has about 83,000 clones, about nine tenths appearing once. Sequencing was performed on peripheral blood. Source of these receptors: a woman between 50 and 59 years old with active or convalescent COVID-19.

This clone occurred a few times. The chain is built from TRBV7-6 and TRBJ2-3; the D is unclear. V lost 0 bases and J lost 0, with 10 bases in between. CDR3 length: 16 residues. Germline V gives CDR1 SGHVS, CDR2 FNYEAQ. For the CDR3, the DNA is TGTGCCAGCAGCTTAGCTCTCCGGAGTAGCACAGATACGCAGTATTTT. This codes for CASSLALRSSTDTQYF.

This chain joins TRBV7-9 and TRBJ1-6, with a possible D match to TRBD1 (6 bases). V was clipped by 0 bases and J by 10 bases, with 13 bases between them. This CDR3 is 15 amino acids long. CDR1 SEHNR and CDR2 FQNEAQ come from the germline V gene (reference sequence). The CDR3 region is CASSLAIRGGSPLHF. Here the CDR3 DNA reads TGTGCCAGCAGCTTAGCGATCAGGGGAGGGTCACCCCTCCACTTT.

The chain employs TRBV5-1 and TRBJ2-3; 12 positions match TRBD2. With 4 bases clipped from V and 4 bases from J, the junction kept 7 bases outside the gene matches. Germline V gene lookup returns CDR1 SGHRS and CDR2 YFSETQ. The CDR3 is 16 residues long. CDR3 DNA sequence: TGCGCCAGCAGCCCGGGACTAGCGGGTGCGGCAGATACGCAGTATTTT. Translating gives CASSPGLAGAADTQYF. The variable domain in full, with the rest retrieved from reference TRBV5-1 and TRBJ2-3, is KAGVTQTPRYLIKTRGQQVTLSCSPISGHRSVSWYQQTPGQGLQFLFEYFSETQRNKGNFPGRFSGRQFSNSRSEMNVSTLELGDSALYLCASSPGLAGAADTQYFGPGTRLTVL.

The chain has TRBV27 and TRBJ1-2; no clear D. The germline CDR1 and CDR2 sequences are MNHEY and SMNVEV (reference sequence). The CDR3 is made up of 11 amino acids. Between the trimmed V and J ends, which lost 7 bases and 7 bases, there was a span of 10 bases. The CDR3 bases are TGTGCCAGCATGGGGAGTGGTGGCTACACCTTC. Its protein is CASMGSGGYTF.

CDR3 sequence: CASSENDRYSTEAFF. In nucleotides, the CDR3 is TGTGCCAGCAGTGAGAATGACAGATACAGCACTGAAGCTTTCTTT. This chain links TRBV25-1 with TRBJ1-1; tentatively, D is TRBD1 (5 bases). Germline V CDR1 and CDR2: MGHDK, SYGVNS. The CDR3 has 15 amino acids. V was clipped by 3 bases and J by 4 bases, with 15 bases between them.

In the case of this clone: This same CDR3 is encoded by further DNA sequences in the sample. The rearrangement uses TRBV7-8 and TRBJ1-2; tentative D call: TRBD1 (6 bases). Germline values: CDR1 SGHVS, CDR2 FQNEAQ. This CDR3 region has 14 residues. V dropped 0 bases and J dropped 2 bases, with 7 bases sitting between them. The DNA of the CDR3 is TGTGCCAGCAGCTTAGCTCAGGGGAACTATGGCTACACCTTC. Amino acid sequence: CASSLAQGNYGYTF.

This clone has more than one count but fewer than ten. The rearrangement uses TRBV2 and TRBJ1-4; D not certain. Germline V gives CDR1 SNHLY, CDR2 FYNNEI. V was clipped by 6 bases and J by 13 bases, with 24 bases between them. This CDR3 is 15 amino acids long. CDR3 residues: CASSAADLPTSRLFF. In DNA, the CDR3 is TGTGCCAGCAGCGCAGCGGACTTACCGACAAGTCGACTGTTTTTT.

CDR3 nucleotides: TGTGCCAGCAGCTTAGGGGGGGGGTTGGAGACCCAGTACTTC. It translates to CASSLGGGLETQYF. The gene calls are TRBV11-2 and TRBJ2-5, with 7 bases aligning to TRBD2. Germline values: CDR1 SGHAT, CDR2 FQNNGV. The CDR3 is made up of 14 amino acids. Germline trimming cut 1 base from V and 5 bases from J; bases unmatched to any gene: 4.

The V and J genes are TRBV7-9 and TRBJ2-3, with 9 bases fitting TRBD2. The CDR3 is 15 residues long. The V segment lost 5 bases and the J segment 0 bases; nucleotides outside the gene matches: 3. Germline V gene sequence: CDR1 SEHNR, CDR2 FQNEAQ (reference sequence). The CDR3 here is CASSRGLASTDTQYF. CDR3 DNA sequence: TGTGCCAGCAGCAGAGGACTAGCGAGCACAGATACGCAGTATTTT.

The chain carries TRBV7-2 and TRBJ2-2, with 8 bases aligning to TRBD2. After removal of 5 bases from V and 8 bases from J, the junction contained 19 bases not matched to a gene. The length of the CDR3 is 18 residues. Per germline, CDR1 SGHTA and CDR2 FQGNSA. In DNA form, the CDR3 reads TGTGCCAGCAGCCTAGGCCCCCTCCAGCGGGGGACACAGGGGGAGCTGTTTTTT. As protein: CASSLGPLQRGTQGELFF.

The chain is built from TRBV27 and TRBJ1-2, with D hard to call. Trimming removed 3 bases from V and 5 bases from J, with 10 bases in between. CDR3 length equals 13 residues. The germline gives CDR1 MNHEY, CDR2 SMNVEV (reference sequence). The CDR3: CASSFRGSYGYTF. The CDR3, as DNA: TGTGCCAGCAGTTTTCGGGGTAGTTATGGCTACACCTTC.

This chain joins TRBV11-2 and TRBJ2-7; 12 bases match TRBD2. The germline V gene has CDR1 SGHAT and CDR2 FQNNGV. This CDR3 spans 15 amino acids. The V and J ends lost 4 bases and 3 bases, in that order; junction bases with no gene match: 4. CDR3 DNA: TGTGCCAGCAGCTGGATGACTAGCGGGGGCTACGAGCAGTACTTC. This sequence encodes CASSWMTSGGYEQYF.

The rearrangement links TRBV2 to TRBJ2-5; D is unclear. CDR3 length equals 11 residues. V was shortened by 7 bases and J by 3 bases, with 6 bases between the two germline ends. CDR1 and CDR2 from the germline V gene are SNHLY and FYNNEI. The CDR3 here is CASTYEETQYF. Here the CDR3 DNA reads TGTGCCAGCACCTACGAAGAGACCCAGTACTTC.

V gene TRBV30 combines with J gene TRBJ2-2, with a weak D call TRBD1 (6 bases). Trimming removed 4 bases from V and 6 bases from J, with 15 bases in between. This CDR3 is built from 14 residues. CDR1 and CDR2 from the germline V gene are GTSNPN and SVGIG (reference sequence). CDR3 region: CAWTLTSGAGELFF. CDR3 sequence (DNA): TGTGCCTGGACCCTAACGTCAGGGGCCGGGGAGCTGTTTTTT.

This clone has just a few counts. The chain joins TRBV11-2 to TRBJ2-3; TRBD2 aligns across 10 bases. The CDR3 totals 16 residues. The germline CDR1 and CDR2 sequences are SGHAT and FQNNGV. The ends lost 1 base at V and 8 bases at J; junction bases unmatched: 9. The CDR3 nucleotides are TGTGCCAGCAGCTTAGTTCGAGCGGGGGGGCGTATTACGCAGTATTTT. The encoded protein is CASSLVRAGGRITQYF.

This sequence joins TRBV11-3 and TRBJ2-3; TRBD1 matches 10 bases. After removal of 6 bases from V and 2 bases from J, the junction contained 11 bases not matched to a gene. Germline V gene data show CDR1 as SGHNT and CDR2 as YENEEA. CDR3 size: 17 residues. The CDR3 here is CASSQGPGTGDTDTQYF. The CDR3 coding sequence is TGTGCCAGCAGTCAGGGACCCGGGACAGGGGACACAGATACGCAGTATTTT.

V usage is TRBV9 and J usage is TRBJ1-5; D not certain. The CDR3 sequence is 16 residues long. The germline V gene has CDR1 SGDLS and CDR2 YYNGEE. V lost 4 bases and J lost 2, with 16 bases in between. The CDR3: CASSPPGLDGNQPQHF. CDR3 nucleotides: TGTGCCAGCAGCCCCCCGGGATTGGACGGCAATCAGCCCCAGCATTTT.

The CDR3 sequence: CASSRQGNHEQYF. DNA for the CDR3: TGTGCCAGCAGTCGACAGGGGAACCACGAGCAGTACTTC. The chain uses TRBV2 and TRBJ2-7, with TRBD1 matching 8 bases. Trimming at V came to 5 bases and at J to 5 bases, leaving 5 bases not matched to a gene. The germline V gene has CDR1 SNHLY and CDR2 FYNNEI. The CDR3 is made up of 13 amino acids.

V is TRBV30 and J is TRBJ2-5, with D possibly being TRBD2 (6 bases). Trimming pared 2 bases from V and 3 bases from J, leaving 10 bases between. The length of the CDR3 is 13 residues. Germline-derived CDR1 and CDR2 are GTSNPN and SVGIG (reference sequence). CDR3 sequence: CAWSPDYKETQYF. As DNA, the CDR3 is TGTGCCTGGAGTCCGGACTATAAAGAGACCCAGTACTTC.

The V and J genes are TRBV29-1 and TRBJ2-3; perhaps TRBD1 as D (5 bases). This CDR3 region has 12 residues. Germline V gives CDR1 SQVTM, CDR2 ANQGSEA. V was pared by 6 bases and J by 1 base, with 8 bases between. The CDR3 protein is CSVQTGTDTQYF. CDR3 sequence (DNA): TGCAGCGTCCAGACAGGCACAGATACGCAGTATTTT.